Following are 3 T cell receptor beta chains from one sample sequenced in a study of T cell changes during pregnancy in multiple sclerosis. Profiling relied on immunoSEQ multiplex PCR, and the TCRdb table lists in-frame clones only, not all of them. The sample has tens of thousands of clones, nearly 95% seen once. The source material was CD4+ T cells from peripheral blood mononuclear cells, sampled after pregnancy. These receptors were collected from a female donor in good health, enrolled as a control in a pregnancy study.

This chain connects TRBV2 to TRBJ2-3; D uncertain. Trimming cost V 8 bases and J 11 bases, with 14 bases left between them. Per germline, CDR1 SNHLY and CDR2 FYNNEI. The CDR3 sequence is 11 residues long. CDR3 in amino acids: CASSPTLGQYF. The CDR3 nucleotides read TGTGCCAGCTCACCTACCCTTGGGCAGTATTTT.

The chain has TRBV6-1 and TRBJ1-5, with D possibly matching TRBD1 (5 bases). The CDR3 length is 15 residues. The V end lost 6 bases, the J end lost 3 bases, and 15 bases lay between the germline ends. Per germline, CDR1 MNHNS and CDR2 SASEGT. The CDR3 loop reads CASSRTPGDNQPQHF. DNA for the CDR3: TGTGCCAGCAGCCGGACACCGGGTGACAATCAGCCCCAGCATTTT.

The chain links TRBV12-5 to TRBJ1-4, with TRBD1 as a possible D gene (5 bases). The CDR3 sequence is 16 residues long. Trimming cost V 0 bases and J 8 bases, with 16 bases left between them. The germline CDR1 and CDR2 sequences are LGHNT and FRNRAP. CDR3 protein: CASGLVLQGLLEKLFF. The CDR3 nucleotides read TGTGCTAGTGGTTTGGTACTTCAGGGCTTGTTGGAAAAACTGTTTTTT.